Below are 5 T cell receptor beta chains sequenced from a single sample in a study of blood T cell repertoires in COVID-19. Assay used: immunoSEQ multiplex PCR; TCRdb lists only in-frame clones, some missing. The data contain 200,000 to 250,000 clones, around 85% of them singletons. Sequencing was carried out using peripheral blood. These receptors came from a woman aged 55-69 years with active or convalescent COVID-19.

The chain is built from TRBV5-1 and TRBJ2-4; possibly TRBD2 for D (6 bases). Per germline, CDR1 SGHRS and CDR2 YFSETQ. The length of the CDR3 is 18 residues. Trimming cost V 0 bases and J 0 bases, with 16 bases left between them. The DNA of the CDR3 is TGCGCCAGCAGCTTGGCCGGGGGTCCAGAGACAGCCAAAAACATTCAGTACTTC. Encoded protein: CASSLAGGPETAKNIQYF.

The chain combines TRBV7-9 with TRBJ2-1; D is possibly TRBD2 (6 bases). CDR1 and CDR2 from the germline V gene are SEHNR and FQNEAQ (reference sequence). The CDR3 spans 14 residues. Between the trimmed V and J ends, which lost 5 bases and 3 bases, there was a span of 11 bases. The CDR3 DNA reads TGTGCCAGCAGCGGACTACCCCTCTACAATGAGCAGTTCTTC. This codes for CASSGLPLYNEQFF.

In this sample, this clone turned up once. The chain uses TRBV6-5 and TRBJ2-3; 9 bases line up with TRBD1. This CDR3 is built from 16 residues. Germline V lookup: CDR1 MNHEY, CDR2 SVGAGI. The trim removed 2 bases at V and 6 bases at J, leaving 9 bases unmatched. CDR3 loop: CASSYRGTGYGDTQYF. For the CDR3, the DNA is TGTGCCAGCAGTTACCGCGGGACAGGGTATGGGGATACGCAGTATTTT.

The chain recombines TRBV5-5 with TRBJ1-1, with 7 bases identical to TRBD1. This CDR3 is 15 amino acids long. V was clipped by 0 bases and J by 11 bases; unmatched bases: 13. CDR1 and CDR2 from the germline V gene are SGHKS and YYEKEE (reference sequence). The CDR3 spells CASSLAGRGGALAFF. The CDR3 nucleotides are TGTGCCAGCAGCTTGGCCGGTCGAGGGGGCGCACTGGCTTTCTTT. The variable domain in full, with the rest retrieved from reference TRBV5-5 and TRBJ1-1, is DAGVTQSPTHLIKTRGQQVTLRCSPISGHKSVSWYQQVLGQGPQFIFQYYEKEERGRGNFPDRFSARQFPNYSSELNVNALLLGDSALYLCASSLAGRGGALAFFGQGTRLTVV.

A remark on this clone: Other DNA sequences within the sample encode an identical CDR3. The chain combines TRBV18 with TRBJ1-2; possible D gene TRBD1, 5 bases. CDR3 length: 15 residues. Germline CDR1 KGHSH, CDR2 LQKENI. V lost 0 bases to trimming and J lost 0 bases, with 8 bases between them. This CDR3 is CASSPPAGTNYGYTF. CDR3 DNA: TGTGCCAGCTCACCACCGGCAGGGACTAACTATGGCTACACCTTC.